The 14 T cell receptor beta chains presented below share a single source sample, sequenced in a study of cytomegalovirus exposure and HLA in healthy donors. Sequenced by immunoSEQ multiplex PCR; TCRdb stores in-frame clones only, minus some. Among approximately 190,000 clones, around 83% were seen once, and the ten largest hold around an eighth. Sequences were obtained from PBMCs. Receptor source: a woman aged 30 to 39 in good health and CMV-seropositive.

The genes are TRBV14 and TRBJ1-2, with unresolved D. The V end was cut by 0 bases, the J end by 8 bases, with 10 bases between. The CDR3 contains 13 residues. Germline lookup yields CDR1 SGHDN and CDR2 FVKESK. CDR3: CASSQETVLGYTF. As DNA, the CDR3 is TGTGCCAGCAGCCAAGAAACGGTGTTGGGCTACACCTTC.

The V gene is TRBV27, the J gene TRBJ2-7; TRBD2 aligns across 13 bases. V lost 2 bases, J lost 1 base, and 2 bases stayed unmatched. CDR1 and CDR2 from the germline V gene are MNHEY and SMNVEV (reference sequence). The CDR3 extends over 16 amino acids. The CDR3 reads CASSLGLAGASYEQYF. The CDR3, as DNA: TGTGCCAGCAGTTTAGGACTAGCGGGGGCTTCCTACGAGCAGTACTTC.

This clone was picked up one time. V is TRBV6-5 and J is TRBJ2-2, with 7 bases fitting TRBD1. The length of the CDR3 is 15 residues. Germline values: CDR1 MNHEY, CDR2 SVGAGI. Germline trimming cut 7 bases from V and 0 bases from J; bases unmatched to any gene: 5. This CDR3 reads CASTWGTANTGELFF. CDR3 coding DNA: TGTGCCAGCACCTGGGGGACAGCGAACACCGGGGAGCTGTTTTTT.

The V gene is TRBV6-1, the J gene TRBJ2-1; 9 bases agree with TRBD2. Germline V gene data show CDR1 as MNHNS and CDR2 as SASEGT. The CDR3 runs to 15 residues. Losses at the gene ends were 0 bases for V and 7 bases for J; bases not matched to a gene: 4. In DNA, the CDR3 is TGTGCCAGCAGTGAAGCGCTAGCGGGGCTGAATGAGCAGTTCTTC. Its protein is CASSEALAGLNEQFF.

The J gene is TRBJ2-6, the V gene TRBV15; 7 nucleotides line up with TRBD1. Germline V gene sequence: CDR1 LNHNV, CDR2 YYDKDF (reference sequence). V lost 3 bases to trimming and J lost 2 bases; unmatched junction nucleotides: 4. The CDR3 is 16 residues long. CDR3 protein: CATSSDRAAGANVLTF. The DNA of the CDR3 is TGTGCCACCAGCAGTGACAGGGCTGCTGGGGCCAACGTCCTGACTTTC.

V usage is TRBV7-2 and J usage is TRBJ1-3; D unresolved. V shed 3 bases and J shed 8 bases, with 20 bases lying between them. The V gene's germline CDR1 is SGHTA and CDR2 FQGNSA. The CDR3 extends over 16 amino acids. The CDR3 reads CASSFRIGAHGDTIYF. As DNA, the CDR3 is TGTGCCAGCAGCTTTAGGATCGGAGCACACGGAGACACCATATATTTT.

The genes are TRBV29-1 and TRBJ1-2, with a tentative D call TRBD1 (6 bases). V gave up 7 bases and J gave up 10 bases, with 19 bases separating them. The CDR3 has 12 amino acids. The V gene's germline CDR1 is SQVTM and CDR2 ANQGSEA. The DNA for the CDR3 is TGCAGCGCAATAGGACAGTCGGTCGCCTACACCTTC. Encoded protein: CSAIGQSVAYTF.

This clone was found once. The J gene is TRBJ2-7, the V gene TRBV27, with TRBD2 identical over 7 bases. The CDR3 spans 15 residues. Germline V lookup: CDR1 MNHEY, CDR2 SMNVEV (reference sequence). V lost 5 bases and J lost 3; bases outside the gene matches: 10. This CDR3 reads CASSPDWEGFYEQYF. Written as DNA, the CDR3 is TGTGCCAGCAGTCCAGATTGGGAGGGCTTCTACGAGCAGTACTTC.

This sequence joins TRBV28 and TRBJ2-5; maybe TRBD1 (6 bases). V was shortened by 5 bases and J by 11 bases, with 15 bases between the two germline ends. This CDR3 is built from 12 residues. Germline V lookup: CDR1 MDHEN, CDR2 SYDVKM. CDR3 region: CASSHGPGEQYF. In nucleotides, the CDR3 is TGTGCCAGCAGTCATGGACCAGGGGAGCAGTACTTC.

This rearrangement joins TRBV6-5 to TRBJ1-2; 8 nucleotides line up with TRBD1. Germline CDR1 MNHEY, CDR2 SVGAGI. This CDR3 is 12 amino acids long. J gave up 8 bases and V 8 bases, and 7 bases lay outside the gene matches. The CDR3 here is CASEIRGRGYTF. In DNA form, the CDR3 reads TGTGCCAGCGAAATCAGGGGGCGAGGCTACACCTTC.

J is TRBJ1-2 and V is TRBV29-1; 7 bases align to TRBD1. The CDR3 contains 13 residues. Trimming took 0 bases from V and 6 from J; bases not matched to a gene: 4. Germline V gene data show CDR1 as SQVTM and CDR2 as ANQGSEA. The CDR3 DNA is TGCAGCGTTGAAGATTCACAGGGGAATGGCTACACCTTC. Protein: CSVEDSQGNGYTF.

CDR3 in DNA: TGTGCCAGCAGTTACAGAGCGGGAGGTTGGCTTGAGCAGTTCTTC. This sequence encodes CASSYRAGGWLEQFF. This sequence joins TRBV6-6 and TRBJ2-1; 9 bases are shared with TRBD2. Losses at the gene ends were 2 bases for V and 9 bases for J; bases not matched to a gene: 8. CDR1 is MNHNY and CDR2 is SVGAGI in the germline V gene (reference sequence). CDR3 length equals 15 residues.

Only one count was recorded for this clone. This sequence joins TRBV6-5 and TRBJ1-5; the D is unclear. V gave up 4 bases and J gave up 2 bases, with 12 bases separating them. CDR1 and CDR2 (germline): MNHEY, SVGAGI. The CDR3 is made up of 15 amino acids. CDR3 coding DNA: TGTGCCAGCAGTTTCTCGGGCTGGGGCAATCAGCCCCAGCATTTT. It is translated as CASSFSGWGNQPQHF.

This clone has just one count. J is TRBJ2-2 and V is TRBV15; 8 nucleotides agree with TRBD2. Trimming cost V 2 bases and J 1 base; bases outside gene matches: 6. The CDR3 covers 17 residues. Germline V lookup: CDR1 LNHNV, CDR2 YYDKDF (reference sequence). The CDR3 DNA reads as TGTGCCACCAGCAGACTGCTGACTAGCGTGAACACCGGGGAGCTGTTTTTT. Translation: CATSRLLTSVNTGELFF.